Shown below are 16 T cell receptor beta chains from a single sample sequenced in a study of Graves' ophthalmopathy and Graves' hyperthyroidism. Amplification targeted the TCR beta CDR3 regions, with RNA transcripts as the source material. HTBI-primed RT-PCR formed the first round, and a multiplex PCR formed the second. TCRdb recomputed calls from the multiplex PCR reads with MiXCR, one row per CDR3 protein. The table records roughly 220,000 distinct CDR3 sequences, approximately 42% of them present only once. The sample comprised peripheral blood. The receptors derive from an adult man with Graves' ophthalmopathy.

This chain joins TRBV2 and TRBJ1-1; D remains unclear. The germline gives CDR1 SNHLY, CDR2 FYNNEI. Trimming pared 5 bases from V and 1 base from J, leaving 11 bases between. This CDR3 has 14 residues. The DNA for the CDR3 is TGTGCCAGCAGTTCAGCAAGATCGAACACTGAAGCTTTCTTT. Translated, it gives CASSSARSNTEAFF.

The chain uses TRBV9 and TRBJ1-2, with 7 bases lining up with TRBD1. V trimming: 4 bases; J trimming: 4 bases; junction bases outside the gene matches: 7. The germline V gene has CDR1 SGDLS and CDR2 YYNGEE. This CDR3 contains 14 residues. The CDR3: CASSKGQVRYGYTF. CDR3 DNA: TGTGCCAGCAGCAAAGGACAGGTTCGCTATGGCTACACCTTC.

The chain uses TRBV10-3 and TRBJ2-7; the match to TRBD2 covers 8 bases. Germline values: CDR1 ENHRY, CDR2 SYGVKD. This CDR3 has 13 amino acids. Losses at the gene ends were 10 bases for V and 2 bases for J; bases not matched to a gene: 7. CDR3 nucleotide sequence: TGTGCCAGCAGGACGGGACTAGCCTACGAGCAGTACTTC. Its protein is CASRTGLAYEQYF.

This clonotype has just a few counts. The V call is TRBV7-9, the J call TRBJ1-6, with unresolved D. The germline V and J ends were trimmed by 5 bases and 9 bases, with 17 bases remaining between them. The germline V gene has CDR1 SEHNR and CDR2 FQNEAQ (reference sequence). The CDR3 has 15 amino acids. CDR3: CASSPSIGIGSPLHF. The DNA of the CDR3 is TGTGCCAGCAGCCCTAGTATCGGGATCGGTTCACCCCTCCACTTT. Drawing the rest from reference TRBV7-9 and TRBJ1-6, the complete variable domain is DTGVSQNPRHKITKRGQNVTFRCDPISEHNRLYWYRQTLGQGPEFLTYFQNEAQLEKSRLLSDRFSAERPKGSFSTLEIQRTEQGDSAMYLCASSPSIGIGSPLHFGNGTRLTVT.

The V and J genes are TRBV9 and TRBJ1-2; D is undetermined. Trimming took off 4 bases at V and 2 bases at J, with 18 bases between the two ends. CDR1 and CDR2 (germline): SGDLS, YYNGEE. The length of the CDR3 is 16 residues. For the CDR3, the DNA is TGTGCCAGCAGCCTGGCAACCGGGGTATGCAACTATGGCTACACCTTC. It specifies CASSLATGVCNYGYTF.

This clonotype was detected ten times or more. This chain uses TRBV7-3 with TRBJ1-6; D is possibly TRBD1 (6 bases). There are 15 residues in the CDR3. With 1 base removed from V and 12 bases from J, the gap between germline ends came to 16 bases. CDR1 and CDR2 (germline): SGHTA, FQGTGA. The CDR3: CASSLNGQQKEPLHF. The CDR3 DNA reads TGTGCCAGCAGCTTAAATGGACAGCAGAAAGAACCCCTCCACTTT.

The rearrangement joins TRBV6-4 to TRBJ1-5, with D perhaps matching TRBD1 (5 bases). This CDR3 comprises 16 residues. Trimming took off 0 bases at V and 1 base at J, with 10 bases between the two ends. CDR1 and CDR2 (germline): MRHNA, SNTAGT. The CDR3 loop reads CASSDSRGESNQPQHF. The DNA of the CDR3 is TGTGCCAGCAGTGACTCGAGGGGTGAAAGCAATCAGCCCCAGCATTTT.

The chain uses TRBV13 and TRBJ2-7; no clear D gene. V was pared by 1 base and J by 7 bases, with 17 bases between. There are 15 residues in the CDR3. Germline CDR1 reads PRHDT; CDR2 reads FYEKMQ (reference sequence). CDR3 sequence (DNA): TGTGCCAGCAGCTTAGCTGGACCCATGACCCGGGAGCAGTACTTC. Translated, it gives CASSLAGPMTREQYF.

This clonotype was observed a handful of times. This chain uses TRBV10-1 with TRBJ1-1; possibly TRBD1 for D (5 bases). Germline loops: CDR1 WNHNN, CDR2 SYGVQD (reference sequence). This CDR3 has 17 amino acids. Trimming cost V 0 bases and J 1 base, with 15 bases left between them. CDR3: CASSESSRGFGNTEAFF. The CDR3 DNA is TGCGCCAGCAGTGAGTCGAGTAGGGGATTTGGGAACACTGAAGCTTTCTTT.

V and J are TRBV7-2 and TRBJ1-5, with D maybe TRBD1 (6 bases). V was shortened by 2 bases and J by 5 bases, with 13 bases between the two germline ends. This CDR3 is 15 amino acids long. CDR1 SGHTA and CDR2 FQGNSA come from the germline V gene. The CDR3 DNA reads TGTGCCAGCAGCTTATCGGGGGGCGCTGATCAGCCCCAGCATTTT. This codes for CASSLSGGADQPQHF.

The chain combines TRBV24-1 with TRBJ2-7; 9 bases line up with TRBD1. V shed 11 bases, J shed 3 bases, and the junction held 13 bases outside the gene matches. CDR1 and CDR2 from the germline V gene are KGHDR and SFDVKD. The CDR3 is 15 residues long. The CDR3 DNA reads TGTGCCAGCAGACAACCGGGACAGGGTAACTACGAGCAGTACTTC. It encodes CASRQPGQGNYEQYF.

This clonotype was counted between two and nine times. The chain is built from TRBV20-1 and TRBJ1-5; 11 bases line up with TRBD1. This CDR3 comprises 15 residues. V lost 3 bases, J lost 4 bases, and 5 bases stayed unmatched. CDR1 DFQATT and CDR2 SNEGSKA come from the germline V gene (reference sequence). The CDR3 spells CSARDRGLGNQPQHF. DNA of the CDR3: TGCAGTGCTAGGGACAGGGGGCTAGGAAATCAGCCCCAGCATTTT.

Concerning this clonotype itself: This may stem from a read error, because a much larger clone lies one nucleotide away. V gene TRBV10-3 combines with J gene TRBJ2-6; D might be TRBD1 (5 bases). The CDR3 has 17 residues. CDR1 ENHRY and CDR2 SYGVKD come from the germline V gene. The CDR3 nucleotides read TGTGCCATCAGTGATGCAGGGCAAACCTCTGGGGCCGACGTCCTGACTTTC. As protein: CAISDAGQTSGADVLTF.

The chain recombines TRBV10-3 with TRBJ2-7, with 9 bases matching TRBD1. The tail of the sequence fits TRBJ2-1 better, so the J call may be wrong. Germline V gene data show CDR1 as ENHRY and CDR2 as SYGVKD. The CDR3 contains 13 residues. CDR3 region: CAISDGQGFDQFF. The CDR3 DNA follows: TGTGCCATCAGTGACGGACAGGGGTTCGATCAGTTCTTC.

The CDR3 here is CASSNRQDGEAFF. CDR3 DNA: TGTGCCAGCAGCAACCGACAGGACGGTGAAGCTTTCTTT. The V gene is TRBV25-1, the J gene TRBJ1-1, with a tentative D call TRBD1 (6 bases). The germline V gene encodes CDR1 MGHDK and CDR2 SYGVNS. V gave up 6 bases and J gave up 7 bases, with 15 bases separating them. The CDR3 loop spans 13 amino acids. Using reference TRBV25-1 and TRBJ1-1 for the parts outside the CDR3, the full variable domain is EADIYQTPRYLVIGTGKKITLECSQTMGHDKMYWYQQDPGMELHLIHYSYGVNSTEKGDLSSESTVSRIRTEHFPLTLESARPSHTSQYLCASSNRQDGEAFFGQGTRLTVV.

Here the CDR3 reads CASSSPGQLTHF. Here the CDR3 DNA reads TGTGCCAGCAGCTCTCCGGGACAGCTTACGCATTTT. This chain uses TRBV7-9 with TRBJ1-5, with 7 bases that match TRBD1. This CDR3 has 12 amino acids. V dropped 4 bases and J dropped 15; count of bases not matched to a gene: 9. Per germline, CDR1 SEHNR and CDR2 FQNEAQ (reference sequence).